The rows below give T cell receptor beta chains drawn from one sample of a study of T cell repertoires in cytomegalovirus infection. TCRdb reprocessed the reads via MiXCR and lists one record per CDR3 protein. The table includes 200,000 to 300,000 distinct CDR3 sequences, over 8% detected once. Source material: PBMCs. Every receptor here comes from a human donor in good health (CMV status not recorded). Some clones in this sample may be carry-over from other donors' samples. Both conserved end residues are part of each CDR3. Fields, in order: clone size, V gene, J gene, D gene, CDR3 DNA, CDR3 protein. The D gene is left open where the match is weak. Clone size is given for some rows only: seen once, a few or many times, or a class if the clone is expanded.

-	TRBV12-3/TRBV12-4	TRBJ2-7	-	TGTGCCAGCAGTTTAAGGAATTCTAAATCCTACGAGCAGTACTTC	CASSLRNSKSYEQYF
many	TRBV7-8	TRBJ2-7	TRBD1	TGTGCCAGCAGCCTCGAGAAAGCGGGACAGGGCACCTACGAGCAGTACTTC	CASSLEKAGQGTYEQYF
many	TRBV7-2	TRBJ1-4	TRBD1	TGTGCCAGCAGCTTAGACCGACAGGGGGTCGAAAAACTGTTTTTT	CASSLDRQGVEKLFF
-	TRBV12-3/TRBV12-4	TRBJ1-5	-	TGTGCCAGCAGCCCCGCTGAAGATCAGCCCCAGCATTTT	CASSPAEDQPQHF
many	TRBV7-8	TRBJ2-2	-	TGTGCCAGCAGCTTAACGGGGGTCACCGGGGAGCTGTTTTTT	CASSLTGVTGELFF
-	TRBV5-5	TRBJ2-7	TRBD1	TGTGCCAGCAGCTTGGCCGTGCCAGGGGGCGTCTACGAGCAGTACTTC	CASSLAVPGGVYEQYF
-	TRBV19	TRBJ1-5	-	TGTGCCAGTAGTATAGTGGCAGGGTTTGGAAGCAATCAGCCCCAGCATTTT	CASSIVAGFGSNQPQHF
many	TRBV12-3/TRBV12-4	TRBJ2-2	-	TGTGCCAGCAGCCCTTACGCCGGGGAGCTGTTTTTT	CASSPYAGELFF
many	TRBV6-6	TRBJ1-5	TRBD1	TGTGCCAGCAGTTCCCCCCCGGACAGGCGCTATCAGCCCCAGCATTTT	CASSSPPDRRYQPQHF
few	TRBV18	TRBJ1-1	TRBD1	TGTGCCAGCTCACCAAGAATGACAGGGGTGAACACTGAAGCTTTCTTT	CASSPRMTGVNTEAFF
few	TRBV7-2	TRBJ1-5	-	TGTGCCAGCAGCTTAGAGGGCGGAGCCAATCAGCCCCAGCATTTT	CASSLEGGANQPQHF
many	TRBV28	TRBJ1-5	TRBD1	TGTGCCAGCAGTATCGGGACAGGAAATAGCAATCAGCCCCAGCATTTT	CASSIGTGNSNQPQHF
many	TRBV7-9	TRBJ2-7	TRBD2	TGTGCCAGCAGCTTAATCGGGGGGGGTCCCTACGAGCAGTACTTC	CASSLIGGGPYEQYF
many	TRBV19	TRBJ2-1	-	TGTGCCAGTAGTATAGTATTGGGGGGTAGTGGCTACAATGAGCAGTTCTTC	CASSIVLGGSGYNEQFF
many	TRBV11-2	TRBJ1-2	TRBD1	TGTGCCAGCAGCACCCTGACAGGGGTTCGGGGTGGCTACACCTTC	CASSTLTGVRGGYTF
few	TRBV20-1	TRBJ1-1	-	TGCAGTGCTATTAACTCCGGGACGCTCACTGAAGCTTTCTTT	CSAINSGTLTEAFF
-	TRBV28	TRBJ1-5	-	TGTGCCAGCAGCCACGAGAAGAATCAGCCCCAGCATTTT	CASSHEKNQPQHF
many	TRBV6-6	TRBJ1-5	TRBD1	TGTGCCAGCAGTTATCACAGGACAGGGGGTAGCAATCAGCCCCAGCATTTT	CASSYHRTGGSNQPQHF
few	TRBV19	TRBJ2-7	-	TGTGCCAGTAGTGTGAACAGACAATACGAGCAGTACTTC	CASSVNRQYEQYF
many	TRBV12-3/TRBV12-4	TRBJ2-3	-	TGTGCCAGCAGTTTAAGGGCAGGGGCCCTTAGCACAGATACGCAGTATTTT	CASSLRAGALSTDTQYF
many	TRBV20-1	TRBJ2-1	TRBD2	TGCAGTGCTCGAGCAGCGGGACTCGGACACAATGAGCAGTTCTTC	CSARAAGLGHNEQFF
-	TRBV2	TRBJ2-1	TRBD2	TGTGCCAGCAGTGAAGTAACTCCGGGACTAGTAGGGCGGTTCTTC	CASSEVTPGLVGRFF
-	TRBV25-1	TRBJ2-4	TRBD1	TGTGCCAGCAGTGACTCAACCCCCCGGGACAGGGAGCAAAAAGCCAAAAACATTCAGTACTTC	CASSDSTPRDREQKAKNIQYF
-	TRBV19	TRBJ2-2	-	TGTGCCAGTAGTATATTTGGGGCAGTGAACACCGGGGAGCTGTTTTTT	CASSIFGAVNTGELFF
many	TRBV3-1	TRBJ2-3	TRBD2	TGTGCCAGCAGCCATTATGCGGGAGGTACAGATACGCAGTATTTT	CASSHYAGGTDTQYF
many	TRBV7-9	TRBJ1-5	-	TGTGCCAGCAGCGATGGTCGGGAGCCTCAGCCCCAGCATTTT	CASSDGREPQPQHF
few	TRBV7-2	TRBJ1-2	TRBD1	TGTGCCAGCAGCTTCAGCCGTACAGGGGCAGGTGGCTACACCTTC	CASSFSRTGAGGYTF
few	TRBV7-4	TRBJ2-1	TRBD2	TGTGCCAGCCGACTAGCGGAGTACAATGAGCAGTTCTTC	CASRLAEYNEQFF
-	TRBV5-5	TRBJ2-5	-	TGTGCCAGCAGCTCACACCCCGGGACGCTCCAAGAGACCCAGTACTTC	CASSSHPGTLQETQYF
many	TRBV7-2	TRBJ2-5	-	TGTGCCAGCAGCTCATACGGTTCCCAAGAGACCCAGTACTTC	CASSSYGSQETQYF
-	TRBV20-1	TRBJ2-3	-	TGCAGTGCTAGAGTGGCGCATCGGGGGCGGCAAGATACGCAGTATTTT	CSARVAHRGRQDTQYF
many	TRBV7-2	TRBJ2-5	TRBD2	TGTGCCAGCAGCAAGGGACTAGCGGGAGCCCGGGAGACCCAGTACTTC	CASSKGLAGARETQYF
few	TRBV15	TRBJ2-7	TRBD1	TGTGCCACCAGCAGAGTGGGACAGCAGTACGAGCAGTACTTC	CATSRVGQQYEQYF
many	TRBV5-4	TRBJ2-3	-	TGTGCCAGCAGCTCCGGGGCCCCGGATACGCAGTATTTT	CASSSGAPDTQYF
-	TRBV20-1	TRBJ2-3	-	TGCAGTGCTAGCCTTTCGACAGGAAATACGCAGTATTTT	CSASLSTGNTQYF
many	TRBV7-2	TRBJ1-1	-	TGTGCCAGCAGCTTAACAGGCTTGAACACTGAAGCTTTCTTT	CASSLTGLNTEAFF
few	TRBV19	TRBJ1-6	-	TGTGCCAGTAGTTCGGACGAGTACCTAGGTTCACCCCTCCACTTT	CASSSDEYLGSPLHF
many	TRBV5-1	TRBJ1-1	TRBD1	TGCGCCAGCAGATCTCCGGGACAGGGGTCCCCCACTGAAGCTTTCTTT	CASRSPGQGSPTEAFF
many	TRBV19	TRBJ2-3	-	TGTGCCAGTAGTACCTACGGTGGAGATACGCAGTATTTT	CASSTYGGDTQYF
many	TRBV7-8	TRBJ2-7	TRBD1	TGTGCCAGCACCATCCAGGGGGGGACAGGGGGCGAGCAGTACTTC	CASTIQGGTGGEQYF
many	TRBV19	TRBJ2-1	TRBD1	TGTGCCAGTAGTTACGACGGACAGGGATTCTACAATGAGCAGTTCTTC	CASSYDGQGFYNEQFF
few	TRBV12-3/TRBV12-4	TRBJ2-3	TRBD2	TGTGCCAGCAGACCTAGCGGGGGCACAGATACGCAGTATTTT	CASRPSGGTDTQYF
-	TRBV14	TRBJ1-1	TRBD1	TGTGCCAGCAGCCGCCAGACAGGGTCGAACACTGAAGCTTTCTTT	CASSRQTGSNTEAFF
many	TRBV7-2	TRBJ2-7	-	TGTGCCAGCAGTCCGGCCCGGGACAACTACGAGCAGTACTTC	CASSPARDNYEQYF
-	TRBV24-1	TRBJ1-5	-	TGTGCCACCAGCCACCAAGGGCAGCCCCAGCATTTT	CATSHQGQPQHF
-	TRBV6-1	TRBJ2-7	TRBD1	TGTGCCAGCAGTCCAACCGGGACAGGGAATCGCGAGCAGTACTTC	CASSPTGTGNREQYF